A single sample is the source of the 27 T cell receptor beta chains below, sequenced in a study of T cells after yellow fever vaccination (dated by TCRdb to about 2019). The label giving this sample's treatment or condition can be read as: live attenuated yellow fever vaccine strain. Library prep was done by 5' RACE. Instrument on record: Illumina HiSeq 2500. The public reads were run again by TCRdb, first through fastp at Q25 and then through MiXCR, and only productive beta chains were kept. Identical CDR3 proteins give one entry, which carries the most common genes and DNA. For this sample there are some 500,000 distinct CDR3 sequences; roughly 13% appear just once. Over 12% of the sample lies in the top ten. The sample was PBMCs, taken on the day of the yellow fever booster vaccination. These receptors all stem from a man aged 25-40 years who received the YFV17D yellow fever vaccine.

This clonotype was observed a handful of times. The rearrangement joins TRBV20-1 to TRBJ2-7; 8 bases match TRBD1. Germline loops: CDR1 DFQATT, CDR2 SNEGSKA (reference sequence). The V and J ends lost 2 bases and 4 bases, in that order; junction bases with no gene match: 7. The CDR3 spans 14 residues. The CDR3 region is CSARTHRTGYEQYF. CDR3 sequence (DNA): TGCAGTGCTAGAACGCACAGGACAGGGTACGAGCAGTACTTC.

This clonotype was counted at least ten times. The chain carries TRBV25-1 and TRBJ2-1; D is undetermined. V lost 0 bases, J lost 8 bases, and 2 bases lay in between. Per the germline V gene, CDR1 is MGHDK and CDR2 is SYGVNS. The CDR3 length is 11 residues. CDR3 in amino acids: CASSEYYEQFF. The CDR3 bases are TGTGCCAGCAGTGAATATTATGAGCAGTTCTTC.

This clonotype was picked up a small number of times. The rearrangement uses TRBV5-4 and TRBJ2-7; D gene uncertain. This CDR3 contains 11 residues. Germline assignment: CDR1 SGHNT and CDR2 YYREEE (reference sequence). Trimming shortened V by 7 bases and J by 5 bases, and 10 bases separated the two germline ends. CDR3 in DNA: TGTGCCAGCGGAGATACGGACGAGCAGTACTTC. This codes for CASGDTDEQYF.

This clonotype was observed a few times. This chain links TRBV9 with TRBJ2-3; D is ambiguous. The germline V gene has CDR1 SGDLS and CDR2 YYNGEE. CDR3 length equals 14 residues. Trimming removed 0 bases at V and 4 bases at J, with 9 bases between. The CDR3 sequence is CASSVVPSPDTQYF. CDR3 DNA: TGTGCCAGCAGCGTAGTCCCTAGTCCAGATACGCAGTATTTT.

The rearrangement links TRBV28 to TRBJ2-3; 7 bases map to TRBD2. The CDR3 is 15 residues long. The germline V gene encodes CDR1 MDHEN and CDR2 SYDVKM. Losses at the gene ends were 7 bases for V and 2 bases for J; bases not matched to a gene: 9. CDR3 bases: TGTGCCAGCAACGACCCGGGGGGACCCACAGATACGCAGTATTTT. This gives the protein CASNDPGGPTDTQYF.

The chain combines TRBV5-4 with TRBJ2-1; D unresolved. CDR3 length: 15 amino acids. Germline V gives CDR1 SGHNT, CDR2 YYREEE (reference sequence). Trimming removed 1 base from V and 10 bases from J, with 18 bases in between. The CDR3 protein is CASSLSLAVLKEQFF. CDR3 in DNA: TGTGCCAGCAGCTTGTCGTTAGCCGTTTTAAAGGAGCAGTTCTTC.

CDR3 in amino acids: CSASPLGGATDTQYF. CDR3 bases: TGCAGTGCTAGCCCCTTGGGTGGGGCCACAGATACGCAGTATTTT. This chain uses TRBV20-1 with TRBJ2-3; D may be TRBD1 (5 bases). Per germline, CDR1 DFQATT and CDR2 SNEGSKA (reference sequence). The CDR3 runs to 15 residues. Trimming stripped 3 bases from V and 2 bases from J, with 15 bases between.

This sequence joins TRBV7-2 and TRBJ2-1; the D gene is possibly TRBD1 (6 bases). Trimming took 1 base from V and 6 from J, leaving 16 bases between them. The CDR3 runs to 16 residues. Germline CDR1 SGHTA, CDR2 FQGNSA. CDR3 protein: CASSLGGAGAPNEQFF. Written as DNA, the CDR3 is TGTGCCAGCAGCTTAGGAGGGGCAGGGGCCCCCAATGAGCAGTTCTTC.

This clonotype was detected a few times. The chain combines TRBV12-3 or TRBV12-4 with TRBJ2-1, with a tentative D call TRBD2 (6 bases). Trimming took off 7 bases at V and 8 bases at J, with 18 bases between the two ends. CDR3 length: 14 residues. The CDR3 region is CASTHSGLSYEQFF. The CDR3 region has the DNA TGTGCCAGCACTCACTCCGGACTATCCTATGAGCAGTTCTTC.

This clonotype appeared a few times. The V call is TRBV18, the J call TRBJ1-1, with D uncertain. The V gene lost 3 bases and the J gene lost 8 bases, with 16 bases spanning the gap. CDR3 length: 14 residues. Germline V gene sequence: CDR1 KGHSH, CDR2 LQKENI. The CDR3 reads CASSPRGRLVEAFF. The DNA for the CDR3 is TGTGCCAGCTCACCCCGAGGGAGGCTGGTCGAAGCTTTCTTT.

This sequence joins TRBV25-1 and TRBJ1-2; TRBD1 aligns across 10 bases. This CDR3 is built from 19 residues. Germline V lookup: CDR1 MGHDK, CDR2 SYGVNS. V lost 4 bases and J lost 2; bases outside the gene matches: 16. CDR3 DNA: TGTGCCAGCAGTGGCCCTCCGGGACAGGGGTTTTCTAAGAACTATGGCTACACCTTC. Translating gives CASSGPPGQGFSKNYGYTF.

This clonotype was observed a few times. The chain carries TRBV5-1 and TRBJ2-5; no reliable D call. The V end lost 4 bases, the J end lost 4 bases, and 11 bases lay between the germline ends. The germline V gene has CDR1 SGHRS and CDR2 YFSETQ. The CDR3 is 13 residues long. The CDR3: CASSQGDGETQYF. As DNA, the CDR3 is TGCGCCAGCAGCCAAGGAGACGGAGAGACCCAGTACTTC.

This clonotype showed up just a few times. The chain joins TRBV12-3 or TRBV12-4 to TRBJ2-7, with TRBD2 identical over 7 bases. This CDR3 is built from 13 residues. V gave up 6 bases and J gave up 6 bases; unmatched junction bases: 8. The CDR3 DNA follows: TGTGCCAGCAGCACCTCGGGGGGACGCGAGCAGTACTTC. It is translated as CASSTSGGREQYF.

This clonotype has more than one count but fewer than ten. CDR3 sequence (DNA): TGTGCCTGCGGACGGATAACGATTTACGAGCAGTACTTC. As protein: CACGRITIYEQYF. The rearrangement uses TRBV30 and TRBJ2-7, with no clear D. In germline, CDR1 is GTSNPN, CDR2 SVGIG (reference sequence). Trimming took 6 bases from V and 4 from J, leaving 16 bases between them. CDR3 length: 13 residues.

The chain combines TRBV6-2 or TRBV6-3 with TRBJ2-7, with D maybe TRBD1 (6 bases). V gave up 6 bases and J gave up 2 bases, with 14 bases separating them. The CDR3 is 14 residues long. Germline assignment: CDR1 MNHEY and CDR2 SVGEGT. The CDR3 coding sequence is TGTGCCAGCAGGGACGGACAGAACCCCTACGAGCAGTACTTC. Its translation: CASRDGQNPYEQYF.

This clonotype came up a few times. The genes are TRBV10-3 and TRBJ1-5; D not resolved. Germline CDR1 and CDR2: ENHRY and SYGVKD. This CDR3 region has 14 residues. V gave up 4 bases and J gave up 3 bases, with 10 bases separating them. CDR3 nucleotide sequence: TGTGCCATCAGTGTTGGCGGGGACAATCAGCCCCAGCATTTT. It specifies CAISVGGDNQPQHF.

The V call is TRBV5-1, the J call TRBJ2-1; D perhaps matches TRBD2 (6 bases). CDR3 length equals 16 residues. Trimming left V 2 bases short and J 8 bases short, with 20 bases between. CDR1 SGHRS and CDR2 YFSETQ come from the germline V gene. This CDR3 is CASSLQRVGLKDEQFF. In DNA, the CDR3 is TGCGCCAGCAGCTTACAGCGGGTAGGATTGAAAGATGAGCAGTTCTTC.

V and J are TRBV6-2 or TRBV6-3 and TRBJ2-7, with 7 bases aligning to TRBD1. The germline gives CDR1 MNHEY, CDR2 SVGEGT. The CDR3 consists of 15 residues. J lost 4 bases, V lost 6 bases, and 12 bases had no gene match. CDR3 sequence (DNA): TGTGCCAGCAGCAGTTCCGGGACAGCTCTTTACGAGCAGTACTTC. It is translated as CASSSSGTALYEQYF.

This chain connects TRBV6-5 to TRBJ2-1, with 10 bases identical to TRBD2. Germline assignment: CDR1 MNHEY and CDR2 SVGAGI. The ends lost 4 bases at V and 6 bases at J; junction bases unmatched: 6. This CDR3 contains 15 residues. The CDR3 sequence: CASSLAGGLGNEQFF. CDR3 bases: TGTGCCAGCAGTTTAGCGGGAGGCCTAGGCAATGAGCAGTTCTTC.

This clonotype showed up just a few times. The chain has TRBV4-3 and TRBJ2-5; 7 nucleotides line up with TRBD2. The germline V gene has CDR1 LGHNA and CDR2 YSLEER. The CDR3 sequence is 15 residues long. V lost 0 bases to trimming and J lost 3 bases; unmatched junction nucleotides: 4. The CDR3 is CASSQDWGREETQYF. Here the CDR3 DNA reads TGCGCCAGCAGCCAAGATTGGGGGAGGGAAGAGACCCAGTACTTC.

This clonotype occurred a few times. The chain combines TRBV3-1 with TRBJ2-1; 9 nucleotides line up with TRBD1. The CDR3 consists of 17 residues. After removal of 0 bases from V and 4 bases from J, the junction contained 7 bases not matched to a gene. The germline CDR1 and CDR2 sequences are LGHDT and YNNKEL (reference sequence). The CDR3 DNA is TGTGCCAGCAGCCAAGAGACCCGGGACAGGGCATACAATGAGCAGTTCTTC. It codes for CASSQETRDRAYNEQFF.

The chain has TRBV20-1 and TRBJ2-1; D gene uncertain. CDR1 is DFQATT and CDR2 is SNEGSKA in the germline V gene (reference sequence). CDR3 length equals 10 residues. CDR3 in DNA: TGCGGCTTCCGACTCCTAGGGCAGTTCTTC. Its protein product is CGFRLLGQFF.

A single count supports this clonotype. The chain has TRBV18 and TRBJ2-1, with D uncertain. V was shortened by 1 base and J by 8 bases, with 21 bases between the two germline ends. CDR3 length equals 17 residues. Per the germline V gene, CDR1 is KGHSH and CDR2 is LQKENI. For the CDR3, the DNA is TGTGCCAGCTCACCACTATCTTCGGGTTTTGTTCGCGATGAGCAGTTCTTC. It encodes CASSPLSSGFVRDEQFF.

This clonotype was found a few times. V is TRBV20-1 and J is TRBJ1-6, with no clear D. The V gene lost 1 base and the J gene lost 0 bases, with 7 bases spanning the gap. The CDR3 sequence is 15 residues long. CDR1 and CDR2 (germline): DFQATT, SNEGSKA (reference sequence). The CDR3 loop reads CSARVLGSYNSPLHF. The CDR3 bases are TGCAGTGCTAGAGTTCTGGGCTCCTATAATTCACCCCTCCACTTT.

The CDR3 region is CASSLIRRDEQFF. CDR3 coding DNA: TGCGCCAGCAGCTTAATCCGGAGGGATGAGCAGTTCTTC. V usage is TRBV5-1 and J usage is TRBJ2-1, with D perhaps TRBD2 (6 bases). Trimming removed 2 bases at V and 8 bases at J, with 11 bases between. CDR1 SGHRS and CDR2 YFSETQ come from the germline V gene. The CDR3 has 13 residues.

The chain links TRBV9 to TRBJ1-5, with D unresolved. CDR3 length: 14 residues. Germline CDR1 reads SGDLS; CDR2 reads YYNGEE. The ends were cut back, 0 bases at V and 2 bases at J, with 6 bases in the middle. CDR3 sequence (DNA): TGTGCCAGCAGCGTAGATCAGGGCAATCAGCCCCAGCATTTT. This translates into CASSVDQGNQPQHF.

The chain employs TRBV7-2 and TRBJ2-3; tentatively, D is TRBD1 or TRBD2 (5 bases each). V was cut by 4 bases and J by 4 bases, with 12 bases left in between. The CDR3 covers 14 residues. The germline V gene encodes CDR1 SGHTA and CDR2 FQGNSA. The CDR3: CASSSEGPADTQYF. In DNA form, the CDR3 reads TGTGCCAGCAGCTCAGAGGGGCCTGCAGATACGCAGTATTTT.